Presented here are 13 T cell receptor beta chains from one specimen sequenced in a study of vaccination effects on CD4 cells after COVID-19. The table came from immunoSEQ multiplex PCR; TCRdb's copy has only in-frame clones and leaves some out. This sample has around 40,000 clones, with 65% to 70% found just once. No antigens are known for them. The culture ran for 10 days before CD4+ T cells were isolated. The source material was CD4+ T cells from PBMCs cultured without peptide, sampled before COVID-19 vaccination. The source is a human donor who received a COVID-19 vaccine.

The chain has TRBV6-5 and TRBJ2-1, with D perhaps TRBD1 (6 bases). CDR1 is MNHEY, CDR2 SVGAGI, per germline. V lost 2 bases, J lost 4 bases, and 9 bases lay in between. This CDR3 contains 14 residues. In DNA form, the CDR3 reads TGTGCCAGCAGTTACGGCAGGGGATACAATGAGCAGTTCTTC. Encoded protein: CASSYGRGYNEQFF.

The chain has TRBV19 and TRBJ2-5, with 11 bases fitting TRBD2. CDR1 and CDR2 (germline): LNHDA, SQIVND (reference sequence). This CDR3 contains 17 residues. With V trimmed by 0 bases and J by 2 bases, 5 bases remained unmatched. Here the CDR3 reads CASSIDLASGGQETQYF. The DNA for the CDR3 is TGTGCCAGTAGTATAGATCTGGCTAGCGGGGGGCAAGAGACCCAGTACTTC.

The chain employs TRBV2 and TRBJ1-5, with a tentative D call TRBD1 (5 bases). Germline V gene data show CDR1 as SNHLY and CDR2 as FYNNEI. Trimming pared 7 bases from V and 8 bases from J, leaving 18 bases between. The CDR3 has 14 amino acids. CDR3 in DNA: TGTGCCAGCATGCCGGGACTCCAAGTGGAGCCCCAGCATTTT. Its translation: CASMPGLQVEPQHF. The full variable domain, rest sourced from reference TRBV2 and TRBJ1-5, is EPEVTQTPSHQVTQMGQEVILRCVPISNHLYFYWYRQILGQKVEFLVSFYNNEISEKSEIFDDQFSVERPDGSNFTLKIRSTKLEDSAMYFCASMPGLQVEPQHFGDGTRLSIL.

The chain couples TRBV6-5 to TRBJ2-6; 7 bases fit TRBD2. Germline V lookup: CDR1 MNHEY, CDR2 SVGAGI. V lost 10 bases to trimming and J lost 0 bases; unmatched junction nucleotides: 6. The CDR3 has 15 residues. This CDR3 is CATWGGFSGANVLTF. In nucleotides, the CDR3 is TGTGCCACCTGGGGGGGGTTCTCTGGGGCCAACGTCCTGACTTTC.

The table lists this clone with a few counts. The chain employs TRBV6-5 and TRBJ1-5; D is unclear. The germline V and J ends were trimmed by 6 bases and 4 bases, with 10 bases remaining between them. The germline V gene has CDR1 MNHEY and CDR2 SVGAGI. The CDR3 consists of 13 residues. CDR3 in amino acids: CASRVYQNQPQHF. The CDR3 DNA reads as TGTGCCAGCAGGGTATACCAAAATCAGCCCCAGCATTTT.

In this sample, this clone turned up a few times. The chain links TRBV5-4 to TRBJ2-7, with D possibly TRBD1 on 5 matching bases. V dropped 4 bases and J dropped 7 bases, with 18 bases sitting between them. The CDR3 covers 14 residues. Germline V lookup: CDR1 SGHNT, CDR2 YYREEE (reference sequence). CDR3 loop: CASSIDSSFREQYF. The DNA for the CDR3 is TGTGCCAGCAGCATCGACAGTTCCTTTAGGGAGCAGTACTTC.

The chain uses TRBV7-9 and TRBJ1-6; possible D gene TRBD1, 6 bases. Germline lookup yields CDR1 SEHNR and CDR2 FQNEAQ (reference sequence). The CDR3 length is 14 residues. The V gene lost 5 bases and the J gene lost 14 bases, with 19 bases spanning the gap. CDR3 DNA sequence: TGTGCCAGCAGCCAAGGACAGACGCAATCAGCCCTCCACTTT. Residues: CASSQGQTQSALHF.

This clone was recorded a few times. This chain joins TRBV12-3 or TRBV12-4 and TRBJ2-7; no reliable D call. Trimming cost V 2 bases and J 3 bases, with 8 bases left between them. The CDR3 extends over 13 amino acids. CDR3 sequence: CASSLLIHYEQYF. CDR3 DNA sequence: TGTGCCAGCAGTTTACTGATCCACTACGAGCAGTACTTC.

The chain is built from TRBV27 and TRBJ1-4; 9 bases line up with TRBD1. V dropped 6 bases and J dropped 0; count of bases not matched to a gene: 8. This CDR3 has 17 residues. Germline V gene lookup returns CDR1 MNHEY and CDR2 SMNVEV (reference sequence). The CDR3 DNA reads as TGTGCCAGCAGCCCGAACAGGGGGCTTGCAACTAATGAAAAACTGTTTTTT. Translating gives CASSPNRGLATNEKLFF.

This clone was seen a few times. The V gene is TRBV18, the J gene TRBJ1-3; D is ambiguous. Trimming removed 3 bases from V and 2 bases from J, with 11 bases in between. CDR1 and CDR2 (germline): KGHSH, LQKENI. This CDR3 spans 15 amino acids. CDR3 bases: TGTGCCAGCTCACCCCCCTCGTCTCCTGGAAACACCATATATTTT. Translation gives CASSPPSSPGNTIYF. Supplemented by reference TRBV18 and TRBJ1-3, the full variable domain reads NAGVMQNPRHLVRRRGQEARLRCSPMKGHSHVYWYRQLPEEGLKFMVYLQKENIIDESGMPKERFSAEFPKEGPSILRIQQVVRGDSAAYFCASSPPSSPGNTIYFGEGSWLTVV.

By proportion, this clone is medium-sized. The rearrangement links TRBV5-4 to TRBJ2-5, with a weak D call TRBD2 (5 bases). The CDR3 covers 14 residues. The germline gives CDR1 SGHNT, CDR2 YYREEE (reference sequence). With 4 bases removed from V and 3 bases from J, the gap between germline ends came to 13 bases. Here the CDR3 reads CASSPIISEETQYF. For the CDR3, the DNA is TGTGCCAGCAGCCCAATAATTAGCGAAGAGACCCAGTACTTC.

The rearrangement links TRBV10-3 to TRBJ1-1; 8 nucleotides agree with TRBD1. This CDR3 is built from 15 residues. J was trimmed by 0 bases and V by 4 bases; bases with no gene match: 4. From germline, CDR1 is ENHRY and CDR2 SYGVKD. In nucleotides, the CDR3 is TGTGCCATCAGTGTGACAGGGGACTTGAACACTGAAGCTTTCTTT. Protein sequence: CAISVTGDLNTEAFF.

The CDR3 sequence: CASSFGEFTGELFF. CDR3 DNA sequence: TGCGCCAGCAGCTTTGGGGAGTTCACCGGGGAGCTGTTTTTT. The rearrangement links TRBV5-1 to TRBJ2-2; tentatively, D is TRBD2 (5 bases). The germline gives CDR1 SGHRS, CDR2 YFSETQ. There are 14 residues in the CDR3. V was shortened by 2 bases and J by 4 bases, with 9 bases between the two germline ends.